This T cell receptor (beta chain) was observed in a study of read filtering for tumor transcriptome and immune sequencing. This clonotype was seen ten or more times. Molecular barcoded adaptors covering alpha/delta and beta/gamma chains were used on about 390 ng RNA. TCRdb re-analysed the reads in MiXCR, keeping a single row per CDR3 protein. The sample lists fewer than 50,000 distinct CDR3 sequences, roughly an eighth occurring once. CDR3 length equals 16 residues. V was trimmed by 0 bases and J by 1 base, leaving 11 bases between them. In germline, CDR1 is MNHEY, CDR2 SVGEGT. This chain joins TRBV6-2 or TRBV6-3 and TRBJ2-3, with D tentatively TRBD1 (6 bases). This receptor was identified in a donor aged 40 or older with multiple myeloma. Sequencing was carried out using a population of CD138-negative cells sorted from bone marrow. The DNA for the CDR3 is TGTGCCAGCAGTTACTCGGGGGCCTTTCGCACAGATACGCAGTATTTT. This codes for CASSYSGAFRTDTQYF.